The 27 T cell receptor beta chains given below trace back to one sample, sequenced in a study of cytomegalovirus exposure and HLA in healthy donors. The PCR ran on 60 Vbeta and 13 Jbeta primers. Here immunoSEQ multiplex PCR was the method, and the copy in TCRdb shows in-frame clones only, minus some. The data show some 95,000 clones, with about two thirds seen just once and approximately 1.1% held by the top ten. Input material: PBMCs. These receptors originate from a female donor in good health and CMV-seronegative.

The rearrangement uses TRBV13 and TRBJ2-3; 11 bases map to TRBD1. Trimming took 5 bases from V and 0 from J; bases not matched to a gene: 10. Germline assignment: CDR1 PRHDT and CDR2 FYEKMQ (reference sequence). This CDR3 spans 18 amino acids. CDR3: CASSLGTGGPISTDTQYF. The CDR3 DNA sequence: TGTGCCAGCAGCCTTGGGACAGGGGGGCCCATTAGCACAGATACGCAGTATTTT.

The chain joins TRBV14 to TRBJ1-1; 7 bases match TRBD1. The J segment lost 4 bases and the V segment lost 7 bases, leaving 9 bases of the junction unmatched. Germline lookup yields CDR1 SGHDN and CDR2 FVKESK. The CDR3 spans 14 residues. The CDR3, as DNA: TGTGCCAGCAACCGGATAGGGGGCATCACTGAAGCTTTCTTT. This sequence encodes CASNRIGGITEAFF.

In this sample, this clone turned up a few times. CDR3 sequence (DNA): TGTGCCTGGAGTGGGAAACAACAGGGGTGGGGTGAAAAACTGTTTTTT. The encoded protein is CAWSGKQQGWGEKLFF. This chain uses TRBV30 with TRBJ1-4, with TRBD1 matching over 7 bases. Germline values: CDR1 GTSNPN, CDR2 SVGIG (reference sequence). V shed 1 base and J 7 bases; nucleotides not matched to a gene: 12. CDR3 size: 16 residues. The variable domain in full, with the rest retrieved from reference TRBV30 and TRBJ1-4, is SQTIHQWPATLVQPVGSPLSLECTVEGTSNPNLYWYRQAAGRGLQLLFYSVGIGQISSEVPQNLSASRPQDRQFILSSKKLLLSDSGFYLCAWSGKQQGWGEKLFFGSGTQLSVL.

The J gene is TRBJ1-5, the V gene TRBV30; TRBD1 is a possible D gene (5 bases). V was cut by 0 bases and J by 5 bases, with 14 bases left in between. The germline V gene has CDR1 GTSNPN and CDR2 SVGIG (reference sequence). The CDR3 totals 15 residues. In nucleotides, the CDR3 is TGTGCCTGGAGTGTACTGACGGGGACTGATCAGCCCCAGCATTTT. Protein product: CAWSVLTGTDQPQHF. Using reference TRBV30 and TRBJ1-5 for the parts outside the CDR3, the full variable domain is SQTIHQWPATLVQPVGSPLSLECTVEGTSNPNLYWYRQAAGRGLQLLFYSVGIGQISSEVPQNLSASRPQDRQFILSSKKLLLSDSGFYLCAWSVLTGTDQPQHFGDGTRLSIL.

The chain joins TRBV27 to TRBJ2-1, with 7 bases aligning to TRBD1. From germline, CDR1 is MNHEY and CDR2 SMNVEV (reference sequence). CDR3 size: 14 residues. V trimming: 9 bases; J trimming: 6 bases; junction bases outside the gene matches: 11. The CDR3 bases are TGTGCCAGTGCCCTGGGCAGGGGGTCCAATGAGCAGTTCTTC. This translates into CASALGRGSNEQFF.

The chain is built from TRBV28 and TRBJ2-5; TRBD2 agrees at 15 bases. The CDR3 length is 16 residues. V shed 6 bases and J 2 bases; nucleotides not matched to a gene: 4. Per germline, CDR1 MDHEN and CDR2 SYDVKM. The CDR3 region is CASRRGLAGGQETQYF. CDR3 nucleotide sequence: TGTGCCAGCAGACGGGGACTAGCGGGGGGTCAAGAGACCCAGTACTTC. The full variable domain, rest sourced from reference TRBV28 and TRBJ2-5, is DVKVTQSSRYLVKRTGEKVFLECVQDMDHENMFWYRQDPGLGLRLIYFSYDVKMKEKGDIPEGYSVSREKKERFSLILESASTNQTSMYLCASRRGLAGGQETQYFGPGTRLLVL.

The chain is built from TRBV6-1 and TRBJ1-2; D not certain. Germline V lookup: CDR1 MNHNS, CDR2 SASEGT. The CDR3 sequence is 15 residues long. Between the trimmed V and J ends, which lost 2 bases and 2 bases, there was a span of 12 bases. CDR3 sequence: CASSEYKWQNYGYTF. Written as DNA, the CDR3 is TGTGCCAGCAGTGAATACAAGTGGCAGAACTATGGCTACACCTTC.

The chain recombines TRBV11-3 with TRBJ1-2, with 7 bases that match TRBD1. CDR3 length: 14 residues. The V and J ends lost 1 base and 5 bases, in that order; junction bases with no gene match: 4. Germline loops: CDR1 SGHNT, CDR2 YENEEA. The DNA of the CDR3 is TGTGCCAGCAGCTTAGGACGCAGGGGGTATGGCTACACCTTC. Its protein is CASSLGRRGYGYTF.

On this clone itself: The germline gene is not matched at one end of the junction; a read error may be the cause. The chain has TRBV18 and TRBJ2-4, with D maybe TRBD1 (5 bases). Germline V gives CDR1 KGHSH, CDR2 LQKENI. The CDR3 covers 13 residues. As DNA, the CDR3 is TGTGCCAGCTCACCGGGGCTGACAGAGGATAAGGTCTTC. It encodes CASSPGLTEDKVF. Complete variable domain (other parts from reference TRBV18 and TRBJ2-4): NAGVMQNPRHLVRRRGQEARLRCSPMKGHSHVYWYRQLPEEGLKFMVYLQKENIIDESGMPKERFSAEFPKEGPSILRIQQVVRGDSAAYFCASSPGLTEDKVFGAGTRLSVL.

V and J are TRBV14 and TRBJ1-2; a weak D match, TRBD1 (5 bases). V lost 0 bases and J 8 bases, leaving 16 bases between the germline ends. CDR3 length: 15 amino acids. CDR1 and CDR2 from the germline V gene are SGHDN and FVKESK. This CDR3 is CASSQEVQGQGGYTF. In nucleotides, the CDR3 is TGTGCCAGCAGCCAAGAAGTGCAGGGCCAGGGAGGCTACACCTTC.

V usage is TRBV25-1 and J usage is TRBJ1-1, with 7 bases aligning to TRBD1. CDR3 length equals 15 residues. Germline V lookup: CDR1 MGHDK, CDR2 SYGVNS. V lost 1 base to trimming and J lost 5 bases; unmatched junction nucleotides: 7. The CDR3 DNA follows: TGTGCCAGCAGTGAATTGGTACAGGGGAAAACTGAAGCTTTCTTT. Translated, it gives CASSELVQGKTEAFF.

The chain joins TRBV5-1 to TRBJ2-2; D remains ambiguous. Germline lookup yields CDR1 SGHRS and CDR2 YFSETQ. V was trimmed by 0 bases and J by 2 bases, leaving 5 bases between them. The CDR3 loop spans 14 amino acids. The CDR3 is CASSLDSNTGELFF. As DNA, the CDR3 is TGCGCCAGCAGCTTGGACTCAAACACCGGGGAGCTGTTTTTT.

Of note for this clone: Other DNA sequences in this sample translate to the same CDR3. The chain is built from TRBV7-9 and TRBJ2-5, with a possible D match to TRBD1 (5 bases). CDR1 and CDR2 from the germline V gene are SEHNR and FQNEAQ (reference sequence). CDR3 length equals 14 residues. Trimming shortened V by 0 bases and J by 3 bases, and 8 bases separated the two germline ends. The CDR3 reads CASSLASGKETQYF. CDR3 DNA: TGTGCCAGCAGCTTAGCATCAGGGAAAGAGACCCAGTACTTC.

The CDR3 region is CTSSQVIPLAGGRYEQYF. The DNA of the CDR3 is TGCACCAGCAGCCAAGTAATCCCACTAGCGGGAGGAAGGTACGAGCAGTACTTC. The chain has TRBV1 and TRBJ2-7; the D call TRBD2 from the table was never checked on the DNA. TRBV1 is a pseudogene. The CDR3 extends over 18 amino acids.

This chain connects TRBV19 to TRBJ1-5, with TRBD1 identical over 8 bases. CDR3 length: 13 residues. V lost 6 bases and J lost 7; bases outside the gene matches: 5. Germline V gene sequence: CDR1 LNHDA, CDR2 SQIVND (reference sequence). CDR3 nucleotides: TGTGCCAGTAGGGACAGGGCCAGCCAGCCCCAGCATTTT. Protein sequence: CASRDRASQPQHF.

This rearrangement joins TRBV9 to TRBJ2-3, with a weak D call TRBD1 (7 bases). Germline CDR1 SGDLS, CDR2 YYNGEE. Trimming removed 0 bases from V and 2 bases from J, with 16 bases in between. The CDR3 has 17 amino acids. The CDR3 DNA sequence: TGTGCCAGCAGCGTAGCAGGGGGGCCGAGGCTCACAGATACGCAGTATTTT. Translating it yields CASSVAGGPRLTDTQYF.

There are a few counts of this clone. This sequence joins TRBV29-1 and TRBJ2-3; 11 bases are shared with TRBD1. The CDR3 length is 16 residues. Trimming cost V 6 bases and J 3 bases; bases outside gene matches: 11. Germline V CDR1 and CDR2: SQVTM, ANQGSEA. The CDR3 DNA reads TGCAGCGTCCAAGTGGGGCGGGACAGGGGGACAGATACGCAGTATTTT. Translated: CSVQVGRDRGTDTQYF.

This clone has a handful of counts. The CDR3 coding sequence is TGTGCCAGCAGCTTAGCGGGGGGAGGTGGGGGCTACGAGCAGTACTTC. Protein: CASSLAGGGGGYEQYF. The genes are TRBV7-2 and TRBJ2-7; D might be TRBD2 (6 bases). The germline V and J ends were trimmed by 0 bases and 3 bases, with 15 bases remaining between them. Looked up from germline, CDR1 is SGHTA and CDR2 is FQGNSA. CDR3 size: 16 residues.

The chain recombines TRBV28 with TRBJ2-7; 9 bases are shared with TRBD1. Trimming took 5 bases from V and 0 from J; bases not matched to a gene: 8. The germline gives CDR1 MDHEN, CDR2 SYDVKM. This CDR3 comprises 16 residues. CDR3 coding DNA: TGTGCCAGCAGTCCCGACAGGGGGGTAAGCTCCTACGAGCAGTACTTC. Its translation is CASSPDRGVSSYEQYF. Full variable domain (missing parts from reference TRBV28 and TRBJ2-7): DVKVTQSSRYLVKRTGEKVFLECVQDMDHENMFWYRQDPGLGLRLIYFSYDVKMKEKGDIPEGYSVSREKKERFSLILESASTNQTSMYLCASSPDRGVSSYEQYFGPGTRLTVT.

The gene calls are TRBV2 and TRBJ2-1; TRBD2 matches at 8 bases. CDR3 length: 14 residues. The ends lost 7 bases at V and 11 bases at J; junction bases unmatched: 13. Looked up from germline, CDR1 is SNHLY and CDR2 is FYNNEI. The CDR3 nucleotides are TGTGCCAGCACTAGCGGGCCCTTTCAATCGAAGCAGTTCTTC. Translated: CASTSGPFQSKQFF.

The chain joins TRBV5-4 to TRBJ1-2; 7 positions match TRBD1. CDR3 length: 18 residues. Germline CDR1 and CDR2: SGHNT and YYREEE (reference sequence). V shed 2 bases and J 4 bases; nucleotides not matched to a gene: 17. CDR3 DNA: TGTGCCAGCAGCTTATCCCTTCCGGGACAGAAGTATCGCTATGGCTACACCTTC. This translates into CASSLSLPGQKYRYGYTF.

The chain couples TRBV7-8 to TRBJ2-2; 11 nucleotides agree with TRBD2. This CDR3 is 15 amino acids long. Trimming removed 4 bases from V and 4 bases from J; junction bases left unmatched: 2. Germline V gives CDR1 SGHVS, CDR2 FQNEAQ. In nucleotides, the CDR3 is TGTGCCAGCAGCTATAGCGGGAGGGCCACCGGGGAGCTGTTTTTT. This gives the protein CASSYSGRATGELFF.

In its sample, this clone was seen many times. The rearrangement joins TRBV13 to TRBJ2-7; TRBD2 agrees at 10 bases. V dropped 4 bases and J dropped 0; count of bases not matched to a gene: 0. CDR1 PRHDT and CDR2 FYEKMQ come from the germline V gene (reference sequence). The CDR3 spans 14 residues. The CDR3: CASSSSGSSYEQYF. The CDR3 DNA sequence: TGTGCCAGCAGCTCTAGCGGGAGCTCCTACGAGCAGTACTTC.

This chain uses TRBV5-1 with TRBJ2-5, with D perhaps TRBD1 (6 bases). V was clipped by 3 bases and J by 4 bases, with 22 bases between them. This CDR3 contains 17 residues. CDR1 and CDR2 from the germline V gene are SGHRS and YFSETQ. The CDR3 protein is CASSSGPGTKWGETQYF. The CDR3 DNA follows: TGCGCCAGCAGCTCAGGCCCCGGGACAAAATGGGGAGAGACCCAGTACTTC.

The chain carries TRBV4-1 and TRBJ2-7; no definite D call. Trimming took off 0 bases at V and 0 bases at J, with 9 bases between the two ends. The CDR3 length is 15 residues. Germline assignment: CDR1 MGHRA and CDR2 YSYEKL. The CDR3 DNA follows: TGCGCCAGCAGCCAAGATCGTCGGAGCTCCTACGAGCAGTACTTC. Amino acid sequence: CASSQDRRSSYEQYF.

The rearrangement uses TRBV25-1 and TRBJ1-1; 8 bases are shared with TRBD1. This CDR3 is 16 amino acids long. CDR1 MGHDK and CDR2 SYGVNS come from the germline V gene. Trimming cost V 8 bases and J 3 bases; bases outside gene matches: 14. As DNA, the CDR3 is TGTGCCAGCGGAGTACAGGGGGGAAAGGGGCACACTGAAGCTTTCTTT. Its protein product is CASGVQGGKGHTEAFF. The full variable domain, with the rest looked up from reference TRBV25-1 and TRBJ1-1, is EADIYQTPRYLVIGTGKKITLECSQTMGHDKMYWYQQDPGMELHLIHYSYGVNSTEKGDLSSESTVSRIRTEHFPLTLESARPSHTSQYLCASGVQGGKGHTEAFFGQGTRLTVV.

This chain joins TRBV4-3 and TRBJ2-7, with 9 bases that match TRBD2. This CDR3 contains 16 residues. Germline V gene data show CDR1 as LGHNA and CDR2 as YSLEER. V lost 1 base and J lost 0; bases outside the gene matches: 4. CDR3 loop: CASSQAASGASYEQYF. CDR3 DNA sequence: TGCGCCAGCAGCCAAGCTGCTAGCGGGGCCTCCTACGAGCAGTACTTC.